Following are 29 T cell receptor beta chains from one sample sequenced in a study of regulatory T cells in long-lasting Graves disease. Arm-PCR with iRepertoire HTBI primers amplified the CDR3 regions for these TCR beta libraries. TCRdb itself ran the multiplex PCR reads through MiXCR, one entry per CDR3 protein. The table has a few hundred thousand distinct CDR3 sequences, 16% seen once. This sample's time point: newly diagnosed GD, antithyroid drugs for less than 3 months. PBMCs were the source of the RNA used for TCR sequencing. These data were also reused for a study on T cells in Graves' hyperthyroidism and ophthalmopathy.

This specimen was peripheral blood mononuclear cells (PBMCs), taken at new diagnosis, from a patient treated with antithyroid drugs. The receptors stem from a man aged 40-49 years with Graves disease.

This clonotype was picked up a small number of times. CDR3 coding DNA: TGTGCCAGCAGCCGACAGACAGGGCTTTGGGGCACAGATACGCAGTATTTT. Amino acid sequence: CASSRQTGLWGTDTQYF. The chain links TRBV18 to TRBJ2-3; 7 bases agree with TRBD1. Germline CDR1 KGHSH, CDR2 LQKENI. This CDR3 has 17 residues. V gave up 8 bases and J gave up 1 base; unmatched junction bases: 15.

This clonotype was counted between two and nine times. The chain couples TRBV6-2 or TRBV6-3 to TRBJ2-5; 8 bases fit TRBD1. V trimming: 10 bases; J trimming: 5 bases; junction bases outside the gene matches: 12. The germline V gene has CDR1 MNHEY and CDR2 SVGEGT. The CDR3 runs 14 residues. The CDR3 protein is CATHRQGMTETQYF. As DNA, the CDR3 is TGTGCCACCCATCGACAGGGGATGACGGAGACCCAGTACTTC.

The chain combines TRBV20-1 with TRBJ2-3; no clear D. The germline CDR1 and CDR2 sequences are DFQATT and SNEGSKA (reference sequence). With 6 bases removed from V and 7 bases from J, the gap between germline ends came to 8 bases. The CDR3 contains 10 residues. The CDR3 DNA reads TGCAGTGCCGCCGGTAATACGCAGTATTTT. This encodes CSAAGNTQYF.

This clonotype appeared a few times. The chain employs TRBV20-1 and TRBJ2-7; 7 bases agree with TRBD1. The CDR3 has 13 amino acids. Looked up from germline, CDR1 is DFQATT and CDR2 is SNEGSKA (reference sequence). V gave up 7 bases and J gave up 7 bases; unmatched junction bases: 13. The CDR3 is CSVDQQGIVEQYF. The CDR3, as DNA: TGCAGTGTCGACCAACAGGGGATCGTGGAGCAGTACTTC.

This clonotype was found many times. This chain links TRBV18 with TRBJ1-1; 7 nucleotides agree with TRBD1. Per germline, CDR1 KGHSH and CDR2 LQKENI. This CDR3 spans 13 amino acids. J lost 1 base, V lost 6 bases, and 2 bases had no gene match. The CDR3 reads CASSGQKNTEAFF. In nucleotides, the CDR3 is TGTGCCAGCTCGGGACAGAAGAACACTGAAGCTTTCTTT.

The rearrangement uses TRBV5-1 and TRBJ2-5, with 9 bases aligning to TRBD1. Germline trimming cut 0 bases from V and 2 bases from J; bases unmatched to any gene: 2. The CDR3 consists of 15 residues. Germline values: CDR1 SGHRS, CDR2 YFSETQ. In nucleotides, the CDR3 is TGCGCCAGCAGCTTGGGGACAGGGGAACAAGAGACCCAGTACTTC. It yields the protein CASSLGTGEQETQYF.

About this clonotype: This may come from a read error, since a much larger clone is one base off. The chain couples TRBV4-3 to TRBJ2-7, with 7 bases aligning to TRBD1. This CDR3 has 15 amino acids. The V gene end was trimmed by 1 base and the J gene end by 6 bases; junction bases not matched to a gene: 9. Germline V gene sequence: CDR1 LGHNA, CDR2 YSLEER. CDR3 protein: CASSQAGGIGAEQYF. CDR3 nucleotide sequence: TGCGCCAGCAGCCAAGCAGGGGGTATAGGGGCCGAGCAGTACTTC.

This clonotype was recorded many times. The chain couples TRBV30 to TRBJ1-5; 7 bases align to TRBD1. Trimming took 0 bases from V and 2 from J; bases not matched to a gene: 7. Germline CDR1 GTSNPN, CDR2 SVGIG (reference sequence). The CDR3 has 16 amino acids. As DNA, the CDR3 is TGTGCCTGGAGTGTTGGAGGAGGGGGCGGCAATCAGCCCCAGCATTTT. Amino acid sequence: CAWSVGGGGGNQPQHF.

Comment on this clonotype: Since a far larger clone is one base different, this is likely a read error. This rearrangement joins TRBV5-4 to TRBJ2-1, with 9 positions matching TRBD1. Germline V gene lookup returns CDR1 SGHNT and CDR2 YYREEE (reference sequence). The ends lost 4 bases at V and 10 bases at J; junction bases unmatched: 12. The CDR3 is made up of 15 amino acids. The CDR3 DNA follows: TGTGCCAGCAGCCGGGACAGGGTCGGGGCCTACGAGCAGTTCTTC. Translation gives CASSRDRVGAYEQFF.

The chain carries TRBV10-2 and TRBJ2-3, with 8 bases fitting TRBD2. The ends lost 3 bases at V and 1 base at J; junction bases unmatched: 9. The CDR3 runs to 17 residues. Germline lookup yields CDR1 WSHSY and CDR2 SAAADI. As DNA, the CDR3 is TGCGCCAGCAGTGACTACCCGGGACTAGGGTGCACAGATACGCAGTATTTT. As protein: CASSDYPGLGCTDTQYF.

The chain links TRBV18 to TRBJ1-5, with D unclear. Between the trimmed V and J ends, which lost 8 bases and 1 base, there was a span of 6 bases. Germline loops: CDR1 KGHSH, CDR2 LQKENI. The CDR3 has 12 residues. The CDR3 DNA reads as TGTGCCAGCGCTGACAGCAATCAGCCCCAGCATTTT. Translating gives CASADSNQPQHF.

V and J are TRBV28 and TRBJ1-5; no reliable D call. Looked up from germline, CDR1 is MDHEN and CDR2 is SYDVKM. V was shortened by 4 bases and J by 6 bases, with 19 bases between the two germline ends. This CDR3 is built from 16 residues. The CDR3 region is CASSSPGFSGFQPQHF. Written as DNA, the CDR3 is TGTGCCAGCAGTTCCCCCGGCTTCTCCGGGTTTCAGCCCCAGCATTTT. Filled out from reference TRBV28 and TRBJ1-5, the complete variable domain reads DVKVTQSSRYLVKRTGEKVFLECVQDMDHENMFWYRQDPGLGLRLIYFSYDVKMKEKGDIPEGYSVSREKKERFSLILESASTNQTSMYLCASSSPGFSGFQPQHFGDGTRLSIL.

This clonotype was recorded at least ten times. The chain couples TRBV5-1 to TRBJ2-3; maybe TRBD1 (6 bases). This CDR3 comprises 15 residues. Germline values: CDR1 SGHRS, CDR2 YFSETQ. V shed 5 bases and J shed 2 bases, with 15 bases lying between them. The CDR3 protein is CASRGSGTFTDTQYF. As DNA, the CDR3 is TGCGCCAGCAGAGGTTCCGGGACATTCACAGATACGCAGTATTTT.

At least ten counts were recorded for this clonotype. The chain recombines TRBV5-1 with TRBJ2-3; a weak D match, TRBD2 (7 bases). The CDR3 is made up of 16 amino acids. V was pared by 3 bases and J by 4 bases, with 18 bases between. The germline V gene has CDR1 SGHRS and CDR2 YFSETQ. The CDR3 coding sequence is TGCGCCAGCAGCTGGGGGGCCACGGGAGGCGCAGATACGCAGTATTTT. Encoded protein: CASSWGATGGADTQYF.

The rearrangement joins TRBV10-3 to TRBJ2-7; 7 positions agree with TRBD1. The V gene's germline CDR1 is ENHRY and CDR2 SYGVKD. The CDR3 contains 13 residues. After removal of 8 bases from V and 3 bases from J, the junction contained 7 bases not matched to a gene. This chain's CDR3 is CAISDRAGYEQYF. The CDR3 region has the DNA TGTGCCATCTCTGACAGGGCGGGCTACGAGCAGTACTTC.

Ten or more counts support this clonotype. The chain carries TRBV2 and TRBJ2-7, with 9 positions matching TRBD2. Germline lookup yields CDR1 SNHLY and CDR2 FYNNEI. This CDR3 is built from 13 residues. V lost 8 bases, J lost 3 bases, and 5 bases stayed unmatched. In DNA form, the CDR3 reads TGTGCCAGCGTCGGCGGGGGGGTCTACGAGCAGTACTTC. It codes for CASVGGGVYEQYF.

Ten or more counts support this clonotype. The J gene is TRBJ2-1, the V gene TRBV7-9, with 8 bases matching TRBD1. This CDR3 is built from 15 residues. The junction had 6 bases not matched to a gene; V was cut back by 5 bases and J by 3 bases. CDR1 and CDR2 from the germline V gene are SEHNR and FQNEAQ (reference sequence). CDR3 in amino acids: CASSPLDRVYNEQFF. For the CDR3, the DNA is TGTGCCAGCAGCCCCCTGGACAGGGTCTACAATGAGCAGTTCTTC.

This clonotype was detected many times. The chain carries TRBV20-1 and TRBJ2-2; D gene uncertain. Deletions cut 6 bases from V and 1 base from J, with 12 bases between. This CDR3 comprises 14 residues. CDR1 is DFQATT, CDR2 SNEGSKA, per germline (reference sequence). The CDR3 loop is CSAKEQQNTGELFF. The CDR3 DNA reads as TGCAGTGCCAAAGAGCAACAGAACACCGGGGAGCTGTTTTTT.

V usage is TRBV24-1 and J usage is TRBJ2-1; 8 bases line up with TRBD2. The CDR3 is 17 residues long. Germline trimming cut 0 bases from V and 10 bases from J; bases unmatched to any gene: 13. Germline assignment: CDR1 KGHDR and CDR2 SFDVKD. Here the CDR3 reads CATSDLREGDGLTEQFF. The DNA for the CDR3 is TGTGCCACCAGTGATTTGCGGGAGGGGGACGGACTAACGGAGCAGTTCTTC.

Concerning this clonotype: A clone one base away is much larger, so this may be a read error. Because it lacks the conserved phenylalanine or tryptophan at the end, this CDR3 is likely a read error. V gene TRBV2 combines with J gene TRBJ2-7; 10 bases line up with TRBD1. V trimming: 5 bases; J trimming: 3 bases; junction bases outside the gene matches: 7. The CDR3 is 15 residues long. Germline V CDR1 and CDR2: SNHLY, FYNNEI. The CDR3 here is CASSSPGQGFYEQYL. CDR3 bases: TGTGCCAGCAGTTCCCCGGGACAGGGGTTCTACGAGCAGTACCTC.

This clonotype was recorded at least ten times. J is TRBJ1-1 and V is TRBV2; the D is unclear. CDR1 is SNHLY, CDR2 FYNNEI, per germline. Trimming took 8 bases from V and 0 from J, leaving 10 bases between them. CDR3 size: 13 residues. CDR3 sequence reads: CASREGLNTEAFF. The CDR3 DNA sequence: TGTGCCAGCCGGGAAGGTTTGAACACTGAAGCTTTCTTT.

This clonotype occurred a few times. This rearrangement joins TRBV12-3 or TRBV12-4 to TRBJ2-3; perhaps D is TRBD1 or TRBD2 (5 bases each). The CDR3 consists of 16 residues. Trimming removed 3 bases from V and 0 bases from J, with 13 bases in between. CDR3 nucleotide sequence: TGTGCCAGCAGTTTCCCGGGACCCCCTAGCACAGATACGCAGTATTTT. It codes for CASSFPGPPSTDTQYF.

This clonotype was detected ten times or more. This chain uses TRBV5-1 with TRBJ2-2; 10 nucleotides line up with TRBD1. CDR1 is SGHRS, CDR2 YFSETQ, per germline. The CDR3 is 15 amino acids. Trimming removed 4 bases from V and 5 bases from J; junction bases left unmatched: 5. This CDR3 is CASSRDRGQTGELFF. The CDR3 region has the DNA TGCGCCAGCAGCCGGGACAGGGGCCAAACCGGGGAGCTGTTTTTT.

This clonotype was found a few times. Here the CDR3 reads CASSRTSGGVLSYEQYF. Written as DNA, the CDR3 is TGTGCCAGCAGTCGGACTAGCGGGGGTGTCCTCTCCTACGAGCAGTACTTC. The rearrangement links TRBV27 to TRBJ2-7, with 13 nucleotides matching TRBD2. Germline CDR1 and CDR2: MNHEY and SMNVEV (reference sequence). V was pared by 5 bases and J by 0 bases, with 7 bases of the junction left unmatched. The CDR3 extends over 17 amino acids.

This clonotype came up a few times. V usage is TRBV4-2 and J usage is TRBJ2-5; 9 nucleotides agree with TRBD1. The CDR3 extends over 17 amino acids. In germline, CDR1 is LGHNA, CDR2 YNFKEQ. Trimming cost V 3 bases and J 5 bases; bases outside gene matches: 13. CDR3 sequence (DNA): TGTGCCAGCAGCCACGGACCGGGACAGGGTCGGAGGGAGACCCAGTACTTC. Amino acids: CASSHGPGQGRRETQYF.

This clonotype was observed many times. The chain has TRBV7-2 and TRBJ2-3; 9 bases align to TRBD2. CDR1 and CDR2 from the germline V gene are SGHTA and FQGNSA. The junction had 6 bases not matched to a gene; V was cut back by 7 bases and J by 1 base. This CDR3 spans 15 amino acids. The CDR3 region is CASTPGLAGTDTQYF. CDR3 coding DNA: TGTGCCAGCACCCCGGGACTAGCAGGCACAGATACGCAGTATTTT.

This clonotype was observed at least ten times. CDR3 region: CASSQRGPQYF. The CDR3 nucleotides read TGCGCCAGCAGCCAACGAGGGCCCCAGTACTTC. The chain employs TRBV4-1 and TRBJ2-5; D might be TRBD2 (5 bases). Germline V gene sequence: CDR1 MGHRA, CDR2 YSYEKL. V dropped 2 bases and J dropped 9 bases, with 7 bases sitting between them. This CDR3 is built from 11 residues.

This clonotype showed up many times. An end of the junction differs from the germline gene, which may be a read error. This chain connects TRBV2 to TRBJ2-5; the D is unclear. Germline V lookup: CDR1 SNHLY, CDR2 FYNNEI. The CDR3 runs to 12 residues. The CDR3 DNA reads TGTGCCAGCAGACCCGACCAGGAGACCCAGTACTTC. Protein product: CASRPDQETQYF.

In its sample, this clonotype was seen many times. The chain recombines TRBV2 with TRBJ2-7, with TRBD2 identical over 9 bases. CDR1 is SNHLY, CDR2 FYNNEI, per germline. Trimming cost V 4 bases and J 4 bases; bases outside gene matches: 11. This CDR3 has 16 amino acids. For the CDR3, the DNA is TGTGCCAGCAGTGCGAGTTTGGCGGGGGGGTCATACGAGCAGTACTTC. Encoded protein: CASSASLAGGSYEQYF.